This T cell receptor beta chain was recovered during a study of T cell responses to AZD1222 COVID-19 vaccine. Study-wide results and limits: White British people made up most donors, females outnumbered males, and clonal diversity was possibly underestimated. Baseline serology detected seropositivity in only six or seven AZD1222 recipients. Two AZD1222 doses significantly raised spike-specific TCR breadth and depth over controls.

Of note for this clone: Its antigen is not identified.

This table comes from immunoSEQ multiplex PCR, and its TCRdb copy is limited to in-frame clones, with some not included. The table shows 110,000 or so clones, with 82% occurring only once. The V end was cut by 3 bases, the J end by 4 bases, with 12 bases between. The CDR3 runs to 14 residues. Germline CDR1 is LGHDT and CDR2 is YNNKEL (reference sequence). Sequenced material: peripheral blood, taken on day 0 of AZD1222 vaccination. V gene TRBV3-1 (or the pseudogene TRBV3-2) combines with J gene TRBJ1-1; D is unresolved. This TCR was sampled from an adult in good health. This CDR3 reads CASSHPPETTEAFF. The CDR3 DNA reads TGTGCCAGCAGCCACCCCCCGGAGACCACTGAAGCTTTCTTT.